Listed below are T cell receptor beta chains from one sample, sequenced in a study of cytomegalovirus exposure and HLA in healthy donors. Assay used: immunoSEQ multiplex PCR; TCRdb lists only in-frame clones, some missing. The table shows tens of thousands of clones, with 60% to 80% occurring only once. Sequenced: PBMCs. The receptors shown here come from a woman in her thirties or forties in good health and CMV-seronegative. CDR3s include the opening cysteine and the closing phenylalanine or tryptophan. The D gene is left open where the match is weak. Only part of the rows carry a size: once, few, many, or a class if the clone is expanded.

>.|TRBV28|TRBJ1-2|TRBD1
TGTGCCAGCGGAAGACAGGGCCTCCTCTATGGCTACACCTTC
CASGRQGLLYGYTF
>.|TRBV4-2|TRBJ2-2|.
TGTGCCAGCAGCCAAGATCGTGACAGGTCCGGGGAGCTGTTTTTT
CASSQDRDRSGELFF
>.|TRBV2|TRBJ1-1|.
TGTGCCAGCAGTGACGGGGGTCCCCTTGGAGCTTTCTTT
CASSDGGPLGAFF
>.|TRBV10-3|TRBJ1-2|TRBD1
TGTGCCATCATGGGGACAGTTATGGGCTACACCTTC
CAIMGTVMGYTF
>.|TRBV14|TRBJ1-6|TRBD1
TGTGCCAGCAGCCAAGACGCAGGGGGATATAATTCACCCCTCCACTTT
CASSQDAGGYNSPLHF
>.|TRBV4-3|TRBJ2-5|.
TGCGCCAGCAGCCAAGATGGGCTACCCCAAGAGACCCAGTACTTC
CASSQDGLPQETQYF
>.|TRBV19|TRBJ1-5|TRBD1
TGTGCCAGTAGTCTTGGACAGCAATATACAGGGGGCAATCAGCCCCAGCATTTT
CASSLGQQYTGGNQPQHF
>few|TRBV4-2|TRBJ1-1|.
TGTGCCAGCAATCCAGGGTCAGACGTAATTGAAGCTTTCTTT
CASNPGSDVIEAFF
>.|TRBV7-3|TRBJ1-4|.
TGTGCCAGCAGCTTGACAGGACAAACTAATGAAAAACTGTTTTTT
CASSLTGQTNEKLFF
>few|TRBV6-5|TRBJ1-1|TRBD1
TGTGCCACCCAGACAGGACAGGGTAAGACTGAAGCTTTCTTT
CATQTGQGKTEAFF
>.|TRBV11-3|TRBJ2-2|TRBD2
TGTGCCAGCAGCTTACCTAGCGGGGCTGTTACCGGGGAGCTGTTTTTT
CASSLPSGAVTGELFF
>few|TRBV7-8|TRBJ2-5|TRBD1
TGTGCCAGCAGCTTAGTGGGACAGGGATTTCGAGAGACCCAGTACTTC
CASSLVGQGFRETQYF
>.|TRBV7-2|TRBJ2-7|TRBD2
TGTGCCAGCAGCTTAGCTAAACTAGCGGGGGTCCCCTACGAGCAGTACTTC
CASSLAKLAGVPYEQYF
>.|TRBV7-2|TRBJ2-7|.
TGTGCCAGCAGCTTTCGAGGGGGGGCCACGTACGAGCAGTACTTC
CASSFRGGATYEQYF
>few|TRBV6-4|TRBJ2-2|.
TGTGCCAGCAGTTGGGGCCGGGGGACCGGGGAGCTGTTTTTT
CASSWGRGTGELFF
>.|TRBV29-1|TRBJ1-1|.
TGCAGCGTTTCAAGACAGCTAGAAAGGAACACTGAAGCTTTCTTT
CSVSRQLERNTEAFF
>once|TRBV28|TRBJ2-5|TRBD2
TGTGCCAGCAGTACACCCGGACTAGCGGGGGGAGAGACCCAGTACTTC
CASSTPGLAGGETQYF
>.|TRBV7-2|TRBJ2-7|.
TGTGCCAGCAGCCCATACGCGGGGTACGAGCAGTACTTC
CASSPYAGYEQYF
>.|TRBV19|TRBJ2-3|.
TGTGCCAGTAGTAAGGGCAGGGGCTCCAACACAGATACGCAGTATTTT
CASSKGRGSNTDTQYF
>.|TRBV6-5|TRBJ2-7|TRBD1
TGTGCCAGCACCAACGGACAGGGGGCGCTTGAGCAGTACTTC
CASTNGQGALEQYF